The present T cell receptor beta chain was sequenced within a study of T cells in tumors after PD-1 blockade. At the level of the study: A subset received ongoing vismodegib 150 mg daily alongside anti-PD-1 therapy.

Germline V lookup: CDR1 SGHRS, CDR2 YFSETQ. J lost 5 bases, V lost 3 bases, and 4 bases had no gene match. This CDR3 region has 16 residues. Assay: immunoSEQ multiplex PCR; the TCRdb copy retains only in-frame clones and omits some. The data hold 10,000 to 15,000 clones, with around 57% observed a single time. The V call is TRBV5-1, the J call TRBJ2-5; 16 positions agree with TRBD2. The sequenced sample was tumor tissue, obtained before anti-PD-1 treatment. The TCR comes from a human donor with cutaneous squamous cell carcinoma. This CDR3 is CASSSGLAGGPETQYF. The CDR3 DNA reads as TGCGCCAGCAGCTCGGGACTAGCGGGAGGGCCCGAGACCCAGTACTTC.